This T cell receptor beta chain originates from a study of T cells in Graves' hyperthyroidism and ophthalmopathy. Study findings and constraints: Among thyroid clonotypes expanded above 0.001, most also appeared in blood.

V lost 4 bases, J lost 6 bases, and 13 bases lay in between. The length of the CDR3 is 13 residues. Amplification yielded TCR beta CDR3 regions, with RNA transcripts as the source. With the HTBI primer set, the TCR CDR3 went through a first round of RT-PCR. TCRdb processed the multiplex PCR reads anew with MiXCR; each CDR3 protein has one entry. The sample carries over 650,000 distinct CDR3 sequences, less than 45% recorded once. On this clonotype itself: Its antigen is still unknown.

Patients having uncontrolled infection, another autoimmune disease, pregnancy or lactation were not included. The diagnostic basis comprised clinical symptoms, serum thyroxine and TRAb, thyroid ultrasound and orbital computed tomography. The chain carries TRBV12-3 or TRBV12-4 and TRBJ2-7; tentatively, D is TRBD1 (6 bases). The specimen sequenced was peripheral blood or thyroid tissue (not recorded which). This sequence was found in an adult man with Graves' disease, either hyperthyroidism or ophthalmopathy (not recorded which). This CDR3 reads CASSSHRVTEQYF. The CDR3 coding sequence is TGTGCCAGCAGTTCCCACAGGGTTACCGAGCAGTACTTC.